The table lists the clone carrying this TCR beta chain with many counts. TCRdb processed the 5' RACE reads anew with MiXCR; each CDR3 protein has one entry. The sample contains 390,000 or so distinct CDR3 sequences, 16% of which appear only once. The data were obtained in a study of T-cell memory formation after mild COVID-19. The CDR3 length is 15 residues. CDR1 SGHRS and CDR2 YFSETQ come from the germline V gene. The trim removed 0 bases at V and 7 bases at J, leaving 3 bases unmatched. The genes are TRBV5-1 and TRBJ1-4, with 10 bases lining up with TRBD1. Sequenced sample: PBMCs or a T cell subset sorted from them (not recorded which). This clonotype was sampled from a man between 18 and 35 years old who had mild COVID-19 (a few samples of this study predate the infection). Cell type and time point are not known. The CDR3 bases are TGCGCCAGCAGCTTGGGGGACAGGGGCGGTGAAAAACTGTTTTTT. Translation gives CASSLGDRGGEKLFF.